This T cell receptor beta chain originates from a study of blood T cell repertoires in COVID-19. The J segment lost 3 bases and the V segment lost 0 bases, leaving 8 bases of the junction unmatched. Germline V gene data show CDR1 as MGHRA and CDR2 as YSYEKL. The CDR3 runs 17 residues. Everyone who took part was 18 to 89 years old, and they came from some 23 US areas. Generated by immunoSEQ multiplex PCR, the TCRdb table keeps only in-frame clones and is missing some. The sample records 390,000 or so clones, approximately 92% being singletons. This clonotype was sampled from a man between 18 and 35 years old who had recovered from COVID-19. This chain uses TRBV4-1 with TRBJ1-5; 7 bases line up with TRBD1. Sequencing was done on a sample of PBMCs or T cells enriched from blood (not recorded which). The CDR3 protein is CASSQERQGTPNQPQHF. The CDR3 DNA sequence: TGCGCCAGCAGCCAAGAACGACAGGGAACCCCCAATCAGCCCCAGCATTTT.